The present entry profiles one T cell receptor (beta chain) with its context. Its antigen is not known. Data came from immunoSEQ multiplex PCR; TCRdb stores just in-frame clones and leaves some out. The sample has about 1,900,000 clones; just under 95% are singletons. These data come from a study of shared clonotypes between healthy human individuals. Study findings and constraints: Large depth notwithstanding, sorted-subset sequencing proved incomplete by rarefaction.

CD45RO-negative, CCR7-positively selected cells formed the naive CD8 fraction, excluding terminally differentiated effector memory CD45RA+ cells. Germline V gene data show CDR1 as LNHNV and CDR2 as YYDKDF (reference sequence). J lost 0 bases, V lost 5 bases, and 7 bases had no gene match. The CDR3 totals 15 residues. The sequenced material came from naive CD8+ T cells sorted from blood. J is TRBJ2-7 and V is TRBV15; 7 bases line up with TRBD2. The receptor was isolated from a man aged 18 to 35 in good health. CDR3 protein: CATSVGRGSSYEQYF. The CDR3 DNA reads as TGTGCCACCAGCGTCGGGCGGGGGAGCTCCTACGAGCAGTACTTC.